The 27 T cell receptor beta chains reported below all come from one sample, sequenced in a study of cytomegalovirus exposure and HLA in healthy donors. The primer mix had 60 Vbeta and 13 Jbeta primers. The table came from immunoSEQ multiplex PCR; TCRdb's copy has only in-frame clones and leaves some out. This table holds over 150,000 clones, 77% found once. Specimen: PBMCs. These receptors all come from a woman aged 55-70 years in good health and CMV-seropositive.

There are a few counts of this clone. The rearrangement uses TRBV25-1 and TRBJ2-1; no clear D gene. Germline V lookup: CDR1 MGHDK, CDR2 SYGVNS. The CDR3 runs to 11 residues. Trimming took off 3 bases at V and 8 bases at J, with 5 bases between the two ends. The CDR3 sequence is CASSETDEQFF. DNA for the CDR3: TGTGCCAGCAGTGAGACTGATGAGCAGTTCTTC.

The genes are TRBV6-5 and TRBJ1-1; tentative D call: TRBD1 (6 bases). The CDR3 has 13 residues. The germline V and J ends were trimmed by 6 bases and 4 bases, with 12 bases remaining between them. CDR1 and CDR2 (germline): MNHEY, SVGAGI. The CDR3 DNA reads as TGTGCCAGCAGCTTACAGGGTGCCACTGAAGCTTTCTTT. Its translation: CASSLQGATEAFF.

The chain couples TRBV27 to TRBJ2-4; D possibly corresponds to TRBD2 (6 bases). V was clipped by 3 bases and J by 7 bases, with 10 bases between them. The germline CDR1 and CDR2 sequences are MNHEY and SMNVEV (reference sequence). The CDR3 totals 13 residues. This chain's CDR3 is CASSFGGPNIQYF. In nucleotides, the CDR3 is TGTGCCAGCAGTTTCGGGGGTCCTAACATTCAGTACTTC.

The sample holds one count of this clone. V and J are TRBV2 and TRBJ2-1; 10 bases are a match to TRBD1. Germline-derived CDR1 and CDR2 are SNHLY and FYNNEI. V was pared by 6 bases and J by 5 bases, with 4 bases of the junction left unmatched. The CDR3 totals 14 residues. The CDR3 nucleotides read TGTGCCAGCAGCCTCGGGACAGGGGACAATGAGCAGTTCTTC. Amino acid sequence: CASSLGTGDNEQFF.

The J gene is TRBJ2-3, the V gene TRBV28; a possible D gene is TRBD2 (5 bases). Trimming stripped 3 bases from V and 4 bases from J, with 5 bases between. Germline lookup yields CDR1 MDHEN and CDR2 SYDVKM. The CDR3 consists of 12 residues. The CDR3 reads CASSFSADTQYF. The CDR3 region has the DNA TGTGCCAGCAGTTTTAGCGCAGATACGCAGTATTTT.

The genes are TRBV2 and TRBJ2-5; 9 bases are a match to TRBD1. The DNA end is more similar to TRBJ2-7, so the J call may be wrong. The CDR3 consists of 15 residues. Germline CDR1 reads SNHLY; CDR2 reads FYNNEI. DNA of the CDR3: TGTGCCAGCCTTTTTTTGGACAGGGGATCCTACGAGCAGTACTTC. Protein: CASLFLDRGSYEQYF.

DNA of the CDR3: TGTGCCTGGAGTGTACTTGGAGGGGGCAGGAATGAGCAGTTCTTC. Its translation is CAWSVLGGGRNEQFF. This chain connects TRBV30 to TRBJ2-1; perhaps TRBD1 as D (7 bases). V was trimmed by 0 bases and J by 7 bases, leaving 16 bases between them. The CDR3 has 15 residues. CDR1 and CDR2 from the germline V gene are GTSNPN and SVGIG (reference sequence). Using reference TRBV30 and TRBJ2-1 for the parts outside the CDR3, the full variable domain is SQTIHQWPATLVQPVGSPLSLECTVEGTSNPNLYWYRQAAGRGLQLLFYSVGIGQISSEVPQNLSASRPQDRQFILSSKKLLLSDSGFYLCAWSVLGGGRNEQFFGPGTRLTVL.

V usage is TRBV2 and J usage is TRBJ2-7; TRBD1 aligns across 8 bases. In germline, CDR1 is SNHLY, CDR2 FYNNEI. This CDR3 is built from 13 residues. Trimming at V came to 5 bases and at J to 1 base, leaving 1 base not matched to a gene. This chain's CDR3 is CASSYRGSYEQYF. CDR3 in DNA: TGTGCCAGCAGTTACAGGGGGTCCTACGAGCAGTACTTC. The full variable domain, completed using reference TRBV2 and TRBJ2-7, is EPEVTQTPSHQVTQMGQEVILRCVPISNHLYFYWYRQILGQKVEFLVSFYNNEISEKSEIFDDQFSVERPDGSNFTLKIRSTKLEDSAMYFCASSYRGSYEQYFGPGTRLTVT.

The rearrangement links TRBV28 to TRBJ2-4, with 10 bases matching TRBD1. The V gene end was trimmed by 8 bases and the J gene end by 8 bases; junction bases not matched to a gene: 6. The CDR3 contains 13 residues. Germline V gene lookup returns CDR1 MDHEN and CDR2 SYDVKM. CDR3 protein: CASLPGQGDIQYF. CDR3 sequence (DNA): TGTGCCAGCCTCCCCGGACAGGGGGACATTCAGTACTTC. The full variable domain, completed using reference TRBV28 and TRBJ2-4, is DVKVTQSSRYLVKRTGEKVFLECVQDMDHENMFWYRQDPGLGLRLIYFSYDVKMKEKGDIPEGYSVSREKKERFSLILESASTNQTSMYLCASLPGQGDIQYFGAGTRLSVL.

The chain uses TRBV7-7 and TRBJ1-3; 7 bases are a match to TRBD1. The CDR3 loop spans 13 amino acids. Germline values: CDR1 SSHAT, CDR2 FNYEAQ (reference sequence). Trimming removed 8 bases from V and 5 bases from J; junction bases left unmatched: 6. Here the CDR3 DNA reads TGTGCCAGCGCACAGGGGTTTAGAAACACCATATATTTT. Its translation: CASAQGFRNTIYF.

The chain joins TRBV9 to TRBJ2-5, with a weak D call TRBD2 (6 bases). CDR3 length: 16 amino acids. The germline V gene has CDR1 SGDLS and CDR2 YYNGEE. The V end was cut by 0 bases, the J end by 1 base, with 13 bases between. CDR3 DNA: TGTGCCAGCAGCGTAGCAACTAGCAGACTCCAAGAGACCCAGTACTTC. Its protein product is CASSVATSRLQETQYF.

About this clone itself: One end of the junction is discordant with germline, which a read error may explain. The CDR3 reads CASSEPSGGAKEHF. CDR3 nucleotides: TGTGCCAGCAGTGAGCCTAGCGGGGGGGCCAAGGAGCACTTC. The chain uses TRBV6-1 and TRBJ2-7; 12 bases are a match to TRBD2. This CDR3 has 14 residues. Germline V gene lookup returns CDR1 MNHNS and CDR2 SASEGT.

This clone has a handful of counts. This chain links TRBV5-5 with TRBJ2-3, with 9 positions matching TRBD2. CDR3 length: 16 residues. With V trimmed by 1 base and J by 1 base, 4 bases remained unmatched. CDR1 SGHKS and CDR2 YYEKEE come from the germline V gene (reference sequence). The CDR3 is CASSLSSGSRTDTQYF. The CDR3 nucleotides are TGTGCCAGCAGCTTGAGTAGCGGGAGCCGCACAGATACGCAGTATTTT.

This chain uses TRBV7-9 with TRBJ2-5, with D perhaps TRBD2 (5 bases). The germline V gene has CDR1 SEHNR and CDR2 FQNEAQ (reference sequence). The CDR3 has 12 residues. Trimming took off 1 base at V and 7 bases at J, with 7 bases between the two ends. The chain's CDR3 is CASSLGEWTQYF. CDR3 in DNA: TGTGCCAGCAGCTTAGGGGAGTGGACCCAGTACTTC.

The chain joins TRBV5-1 to TRBJ2-1, with 9 positions matching TRBD2. The CDR3 has 15 residues. V dropped 7 bases and J dropped 3; count of bases not matched to a gene: 8. Germline V gene sequence: CDR1 SGHRS, CDR2 YFSETQ. CDR3 region: CASGEASGDYNEQFF. CDR3 sequence (DNA): TGCGCCAGCGGGGAGGCTAGCGGGGACTACAATGAGCAGTTCTTC. The variable domain in full, completed from reference TRBV5-1 and TRBJ2-1, reads KAGVTQTPRYLIKTRGQQVTLSCSPISGHRSVSWYQQTPGQGLQFLFEYFSETQRNKGNFPGRFSGRQFSNSRSEMNVSTLELGDSALYLCASGEASGDYNEQFFGPGTRLTVL.

Only a few counts were recorded for this clone. The chain employs TRBV27 and TRBJ2-5, with a weak D call TRBD1 (5 bases). CDR3 size: 15 residues. Looked up from germline, CDR1 is MNHEY and CDR2 is SMNVEV (reference sequence). V shed 6 bases and J shed 1 base, with 15 bases lying between them. CDR3 loop: CASRTFDRTQETQYF. The CDR3 region has the DNA TGTGCCAGCAGAACCTTTGACAGAACCCAAGAGACCCAGTACTTC.

The chain links TRBV7-9 to TRBJ2-7; D possibly corresponds to TRBD2 (5 bases). CDR1 is SEHNR, CDR2 FQNEAQ, per germline (reference sequence). V was shortened by 5 bases and J by 2 bases, with 22 bases between the two germline ends. CDR3 length: 17 amino acids. The CDR3 reads CASSPTRPQEDAYEQYF. In nucleotides, the CDR3 is TGTGCCAGCAGCCCGACCCGACCCCAGGAGGATGCCTACGAGCAGTACTTC.

J is TRBJ1-2 and V is TRBV27, with D unclear. The germline V gene has CDR1 MNHEY and CDR2 SMNVEV (reference sequence). Trimming removed 5 bases at V and 12 bases at J, with 19 bases between. The CDR3 runs 13 residues. CDR3 nucleotide sequence: TGTGCCAGCAGTCAAGATAGTTTCCTACCCCACACCTTC. It yields the protein CASSQDSFLPHTF.

There are a few counts of this clone. The gene calls are TRBV2 and TRBJ2-7; D possibly corresponds to TRBD1 (5 bases). The germline V gene encodes CDR1 SNHLY and CDR2 FYNNEI. The germline V and J ends were trimmed by 5 bases and 4 bases, with 9 bases remaining between them. The CDR3 contains 12 residues. The DNA of the CDR3 is TGTGCCAGCAGTTGGACACGATACGAGCAGTACTTC. This encodes CASSWTRYEQYF.

The rearrangement links TRBV27 to TRBJ2-7, with TRBD1 identical over 9 bases. Per the germline V gene, CDR1 is MNHEY and CDR2 is SMNVEV (reference sequence). The V and J ends lost 6 bases and 6 bases, in that order; junction bases with no gene match: 12. The CDR3 has 15 amino acids. The CDR3 nucleotides read TGTGCCAGCAGCCTTGCCGGGACAGGGTTTGGCGAGCAGTACTTC. Protein sequence: CASSLAGTGFGEQYF.

This clone came up once. V gene TRBV28 combines with J gene TRBJ1-4; D remains ambiguous. CDR1 and CDR2 from the germline V gene are MDHEN and SYDVKM. The CDR3 is 13 residues long. Trimming stripped 4 bases from V and 8 bases from J, with 11 bases between. The CDR3 reads CASSSGVREKLFF. CDR3 nucleotides: TGTGCCAGCAGTTCTGGAGTACGGGAAAAACTGTTTTTT.

The chain recombines TRBV28 with TRBJ1-2; TRBD1 aligns across 8 bases. V lost 2 bases, J lost 8 bases, and 10 bases stayed unmatched. Germline V gene data show CDR1 as MDHEN and CDR2 as SYDVKM. This CDR3 spans 15 amino acids. This chain's CDR3 is CASSLPGGVVEGYTF. CDR3 nucleotides: TGTGCCAGCAGTTTACCAGGGGGCGTAGTAGAAGGCTACACCTTC.

This chain joins TRBV30 and TRBJ1-5; 8 positions agree with TRBD1. The V gene's germline CDR1 is GTSNPN and CDR2 SVGIG (reference sequence). V shed 1 base and J 1 base; nucleotides not matched to a gene: 3. This CDR3 has 15 amino acids. The CDR3 coding sequence is TGTGCCTGGAGTGACACAGGGGGGAGCAATCAGCCCCAGCATTTT. This encodes CAWSDTGGSNQPQHF.

The V call is TRBV10-1, the J call TRBJ2-5; maybe TRBD2 (6 bases). The CDR3 has 13 amino acids. The V end was cut by 10 bases, the J end by 6 bases, with 18 bases between. Germline-derived CDR1 and CDR2 are WNHNN and SYGVQD (reference sequence). The CDR3 DNA reads as TGCGCCACATCAGGGAGGATTGCAAAGACCCAGTACTTC. The encoded protein is CATSGRIAKTQYF.

V is TRBV10-3 and J is TRBJ1-2; TRBD1 is a possible D gene (5 bases). CDR3 length: 13 amino acids. V lost 2 bases and J lost 7, with 11 bases in between. Looked up from germline, CDR1 is ENHRY and CDR2 is SYGVKD. The DNA for the CDR3 is TGTGCCATCAGTGAGGGGGCAGGGTCTGGCTACACCTTC. Residues: CAISEGAGSGYTF.

The rearrangement links TRBV4-2 to TRBJ2-4, with D maybe TRBD2 (7 bases). The germline V and J ends were trimmed by 0 bases and 0 bases, with 18 bases remaining between them. This CDR3 region has 19 residues. CDR1 is LGHNA and CDR2 is YNFKEQ in the germline V gene. The CDR3 loop reads CASSQDRSSGQLAKNIQYF. The CDR3, as DNA: TGTGCCAGCAGCCAAGATCGGTCTAGCGGACAGCTAGCCAAAAACATTCAGTACTTC.

The J gene is TRBJ2-5, the V gene TRBV6-5; 9 bases line up with TRBD2. V lost 3 bases to trimming and J lost 2 bases; unmatched junction nucleotides: 4. CDR1 is MNHEY, CDR2 SVGAGI, per germline. The CDR3 sequence is 15 residues long. CDR3 amino acids: CASSYSGGEQETQYF. In DNA, the CDR3 is TGTGCCAGCAGTTATAGCGGGGGAGAACAAGAGACCCAGTACTTC.